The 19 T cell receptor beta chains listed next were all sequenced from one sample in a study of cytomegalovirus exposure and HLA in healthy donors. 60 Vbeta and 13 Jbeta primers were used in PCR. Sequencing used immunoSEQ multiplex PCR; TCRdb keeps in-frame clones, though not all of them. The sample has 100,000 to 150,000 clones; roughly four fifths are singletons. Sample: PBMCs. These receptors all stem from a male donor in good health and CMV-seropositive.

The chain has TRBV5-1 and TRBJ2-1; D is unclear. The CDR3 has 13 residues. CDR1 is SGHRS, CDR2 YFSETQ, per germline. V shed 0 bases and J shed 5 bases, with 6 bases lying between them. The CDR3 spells CASSLDSNNEQFF. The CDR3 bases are TGCGCCAGCAGCTTGGACAGTAACAATGAGCAGTTCTTC.

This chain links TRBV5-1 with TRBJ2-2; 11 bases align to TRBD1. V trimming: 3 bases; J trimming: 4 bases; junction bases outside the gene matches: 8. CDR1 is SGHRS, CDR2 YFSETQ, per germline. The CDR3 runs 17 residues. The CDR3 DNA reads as TGCGCCAGCAGCTGGACAGGGGGCGTAGTGAGCACCGGGGAGCTGTTTTTT. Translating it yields CASSWTGGVVSTGELFF.

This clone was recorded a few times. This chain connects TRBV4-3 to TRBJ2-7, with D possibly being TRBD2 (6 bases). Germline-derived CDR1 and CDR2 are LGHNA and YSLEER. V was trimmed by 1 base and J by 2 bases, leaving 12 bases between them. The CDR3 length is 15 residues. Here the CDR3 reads CASSQGRGAAYEQYF. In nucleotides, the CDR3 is TGCGCCAGCAGCCAAGGCCGCGGGGCGGCCTACGAGCAGTACTTC.

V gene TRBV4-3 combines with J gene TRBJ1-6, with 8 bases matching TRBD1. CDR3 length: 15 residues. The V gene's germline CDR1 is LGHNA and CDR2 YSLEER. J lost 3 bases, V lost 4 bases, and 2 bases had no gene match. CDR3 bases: TGCGCCAGCAGCCTAGACAGGGGCTATAATTCACCCCTCCACTTT. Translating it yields CASSLDRGYNSPLHF.

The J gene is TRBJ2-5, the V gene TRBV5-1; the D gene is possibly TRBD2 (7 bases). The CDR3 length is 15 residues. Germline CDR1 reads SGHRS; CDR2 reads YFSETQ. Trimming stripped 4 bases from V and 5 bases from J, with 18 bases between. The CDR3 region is CASSLQGRGTETQYF. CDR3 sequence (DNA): TGCGCCAGCAGCCTGCAGGGGAGGGGGACGGAGACCCAGTACTTC. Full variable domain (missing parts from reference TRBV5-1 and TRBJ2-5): KAGVTQTPRYLIKTRGQQVTLSCSPISGHRSVSWYQQTPGQGLQFLFEYFSETQRNKGNFPGRFSGRQFSNSRSEMNVSTLELGDSALYLCASSLQGRGTETQYFGPGTRLLVL.

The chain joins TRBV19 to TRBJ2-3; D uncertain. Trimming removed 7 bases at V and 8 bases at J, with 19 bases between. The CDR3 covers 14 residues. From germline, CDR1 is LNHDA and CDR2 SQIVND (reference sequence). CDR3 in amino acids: CASKRETGPFTQYF. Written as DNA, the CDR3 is TGTGCCAGTAAACGAGAGACTGGTCCCTTTACGCAGTATTTT. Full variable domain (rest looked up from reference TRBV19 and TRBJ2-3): DGGITQSPKYLFRKEGQNVTLSCEQNLNHDAMYWYRQDPGQGLRLIYYSQIVNDFQKGDIAEGYSVSREKKESFPLTVTSAQKNPTAFYLCASKRETGPFTQYFGPGTRLTVL.

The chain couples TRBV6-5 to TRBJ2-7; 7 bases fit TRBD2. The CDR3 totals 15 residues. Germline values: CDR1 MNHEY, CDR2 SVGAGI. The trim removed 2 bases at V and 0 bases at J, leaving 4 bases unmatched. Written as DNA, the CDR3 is TGTGCCAGCAGTTACGTTGCGGGAGCCTCCTACGAGCAGTACTTC. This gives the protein CASSYVAGASYEQYF.

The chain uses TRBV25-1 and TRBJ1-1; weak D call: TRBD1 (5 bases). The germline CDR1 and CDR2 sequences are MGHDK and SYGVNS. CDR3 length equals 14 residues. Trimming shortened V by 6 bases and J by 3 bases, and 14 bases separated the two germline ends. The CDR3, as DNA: TGTGCCAGCAGCGCCCGCGGGGGTGACACTGAAGCTTTCTTT. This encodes CASSARGGDTEAFF.

CDR3 sequence reads: CASSGNLAGGTGELFF. As DNA, the CDR3 is TGCGCCAGCAGCGGAAACCTAGCGGGAGGCACCGGGGAGCTGTTTTTT. V and J are TRBV5-1 and TRBJ2-2; TRBD2 matches 11 bases. The J segment lost 4 bases and the V segment lost 4 bases, leaving 6 bases of the junction unmatched. Germline loops: CDR1 SGHRS, CDR2 YFSETQ. This CDR3 spans 16 amino acids. Drawing the rest from reference TRBV5-1 and TRBJ2-2, the complete variable domain is KAGVTQTPRYLIKTRGQQVTLSCSPISGHRSVSWYQQTPGQGLQFLFEYFSETQRNKGNFPGRFSGRQFSNSRSEMNVSTLELGDSALYLCASSGNLAGGTGELFFGEGSRLTVL.

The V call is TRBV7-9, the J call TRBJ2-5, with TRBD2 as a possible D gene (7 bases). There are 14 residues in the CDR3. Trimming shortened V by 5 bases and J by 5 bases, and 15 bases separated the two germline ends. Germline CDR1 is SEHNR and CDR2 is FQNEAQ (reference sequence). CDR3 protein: CASSPSGGWETQYF. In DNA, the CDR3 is TGTGCCAGCAGCCCATCGGGGGGCTGGGAGACCCAGTACTTC.

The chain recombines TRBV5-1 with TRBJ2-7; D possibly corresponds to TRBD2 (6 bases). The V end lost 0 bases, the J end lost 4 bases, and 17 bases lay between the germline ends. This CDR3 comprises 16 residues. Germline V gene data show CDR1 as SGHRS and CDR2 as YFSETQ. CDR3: CASSLGGEGSTYEQYF. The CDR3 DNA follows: TGCGCCAGCAGCTTGGGCGGGGAAGGATCGACTTACGAGCAGTACTTC. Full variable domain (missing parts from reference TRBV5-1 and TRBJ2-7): KAGVTQTPRYLIKTRGQQVTLSCSPISGHRSVSWYQQTPGQGLQFLFEYFSETQRNKGNFPGRFSGRQFSNSRSEMNVSTLELGDSALYLCASSLGGEGSTYEQYFGPGTRLTVT.

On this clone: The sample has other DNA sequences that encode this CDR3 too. The CDR3 DNA sequence: TGTGCCAGCAGCGTAGGAGGGACCGGGGAGCTGTTTTTT. Its protein product is CASSVGGTGELFF. The V gene is TRBV9, the J gene TRBJ2-2, with a tentative D call TRBD2 (5 bases). The CDR3 runs 13 residues. Between the trimmed V and J ends, which lost 0 bases and 5 bases, there was a span of 5 bases. Germline CDR1 and CDR2: SGDLS and YYNGEE. The complete variable domain, with remaining parts taken from reference TRBV9 and TRBJ2-2, reads DSGVTQTPKHLITATGQRVTLRCSPRSGDLSVYWYQQSLDQGLQFLIQYYNGEERAKGNILERFSAQQFPDLHSELNLSSLELGDSALYFCASSVGGTGELFFGEGSRLTVL.

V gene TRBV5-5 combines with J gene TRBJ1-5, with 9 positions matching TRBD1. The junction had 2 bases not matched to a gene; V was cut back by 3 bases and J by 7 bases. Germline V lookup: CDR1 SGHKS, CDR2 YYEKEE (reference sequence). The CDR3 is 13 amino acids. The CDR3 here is CASSWTGEQPQHF. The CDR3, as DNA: TGTGCCAGCAGCTGGACAGGGGAACAGCCCCAGCATTTT.

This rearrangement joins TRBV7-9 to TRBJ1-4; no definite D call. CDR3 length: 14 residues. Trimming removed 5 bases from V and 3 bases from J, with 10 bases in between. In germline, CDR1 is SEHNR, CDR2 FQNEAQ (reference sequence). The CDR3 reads CASSPTRSNEKLFF. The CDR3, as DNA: TGTGCCAGCAGCCCTACTCGGTCTAATGAAAAACTGTTTTTT.

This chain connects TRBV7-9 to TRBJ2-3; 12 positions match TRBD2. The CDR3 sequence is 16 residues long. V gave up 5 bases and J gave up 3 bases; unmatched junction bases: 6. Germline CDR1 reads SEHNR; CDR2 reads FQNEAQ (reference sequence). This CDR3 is CASSVPSGRATDTQYF. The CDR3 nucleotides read TGTGCCAGCAGCGTACCTAGCGGGAGGGCGACAGATACGCAGTATTTT.

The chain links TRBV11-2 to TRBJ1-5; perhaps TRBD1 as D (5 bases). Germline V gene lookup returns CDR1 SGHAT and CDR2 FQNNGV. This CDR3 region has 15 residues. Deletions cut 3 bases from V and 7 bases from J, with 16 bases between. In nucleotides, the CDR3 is TGTGCCAGCAGCTTGACCGACAGCCCATTCCAGCCCCAGCATTTT. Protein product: CASSLTDSPFQPQHF.

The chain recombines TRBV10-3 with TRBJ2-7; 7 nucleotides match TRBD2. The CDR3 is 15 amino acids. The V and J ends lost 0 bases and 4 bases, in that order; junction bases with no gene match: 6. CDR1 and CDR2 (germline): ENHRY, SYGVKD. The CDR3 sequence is CAISESVSGPYEQYF. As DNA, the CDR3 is TGTGCCATCAGTGAGTCAGTTAGCGGGCCATACGAGCAGTACTTC.

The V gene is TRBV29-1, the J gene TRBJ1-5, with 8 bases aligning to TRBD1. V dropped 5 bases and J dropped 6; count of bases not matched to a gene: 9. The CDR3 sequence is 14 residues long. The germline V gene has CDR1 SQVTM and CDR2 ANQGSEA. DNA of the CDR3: TGCAGCGTTATAACAGGGGGTTTTAGTCAGCCCCAGCATTTT. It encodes CSVITGGFSQPQHF.

The CDR3 region has the DNA TGTGCCACCACCCCGGGGGTTAACACCGGGGAGCTGTTTTTT. Its translation: CATTPGVNTGELFF. V gene TRBV2 combines with J gene TRBJ2-2; a weak D match, TRBD2 (6 bases). CDR1 and CDR2 (germline): SNHLY, FYNNEI. The CDR3 is 14 residues long. The germline V and J ends were trimmed by 10 bases and 2 bases, with 14 bases remaining between them.